The 10 T cell receptor beta chains below all came from one sample that was sequenced in a study of cytomegalovirus exposure and HLA in healthy donors. The PCR had 60 Vbeta and 13 Jbeta primers. Repertoires were generated with immunoSEQ multiplex PCR, while TCRdb's copy carries only in-frame clones and drops some. The top ten hold 5.5% to 7.5% of the sample, which has 180,000 or so clones, 75% to 85% seen once. The sequencing sample was made of PBMCs. The receptors stem from a woman between 50 and 59 years old in good health and CMV-seropositive.

This clone was observed once. This chain connects TRBV2 to TRBJ2-3; 9 nucleotides match TRBD2. The CDR3 runs to 15 residues. V shed 4 bases, J shed 1 base, and the junction held 3 bases outside the gene matches. CDR1 is SNHLY and CDR2 is FYNNEI in the germline V gene. The CDR3: CASSVIAGGTDTQYF. CDR3 sequence (DNA): TGTGCCAGCAGTGTTATAGCGGGGGGCACAGATACGCAGTATTTT.

The chain links TRBV4-1 to TRBJ1-5, with 10 bases lining up with TRBD1. Trimming at V came to 2 bases and at J to 5 bases, leaving 3 bases not matched to a gene. CDR1 is MGHRA and CDR2 is YSYEKL in the germline V gene. This CDR3 spans 15 amino acids. DNA for the CDR3: TGCGCCAGCAGCCAATGGACAGGGGGACATCAGCCCCAGCATTTT. It yields the protein CASSQWTGGHQPQHF.

The gene calls are TRBV10-3 and TRBJ2-5; possibly TRBD1 for D (5 bases). This CDR3 has 18 residues. CDR1 is ENHRY, CDR2 SYGVKD, per germline. The V gene lost 1 base and the J gene lost 1 base, with 19 bases spanning the gap. The CDR3, as DNA: TGTGCCATCAGTGAGTTTCCCCGCTTCGGGCAGGGCCAAGAGACCCAGTACTTC. Protein: CAISEFPRFGQGQETQYF.

This rearrangement joins TRBV2 to TRBJ1-2; 7 positions agree with TRBD1. The trim removed 6 bases at V and 6 bases at J, leaving 4 bases unmatched. Germline assignment: CDR1 SNHLY and CDR2 FYNNEI. The CDR3 length is 12 residues. CDR3 loop: CASRGRGHGYTF. CDR3 bases: TGTGCCAGCAGAGGAAGGGGGCATGGCTACACCTTC.

V and J are TRBV29-1 and TRBJ2-1; TRBD2 matches 10 bases. CDR1 SQVTM and CDR2 ANQGSEA come from the germline V gene. The V segment lost 7 bases and the J segment 4 bases; nucleotides outside the gene matches: 4. The CDR3 length is 13 residues. The CDR3 is CSAPGLAYNEQFF. For the CDR3, the DNA is TGCAGCGCTCCGGGACTAGCGTACAATGAGCAGTTCTTC.

This chain uses TRBV5-1 with TRBJ1-2; TRBD1 is a possible D gene (6 bases). Germline CDR1 and CDR2: SGHRS and YFSETQ. The CDR3 length is 14 residues. V was cut by 4 bases and J by 8 bases, with 18 bases left in between. The CDR3 region has the DNA TGCGCCAGCAGCCCGAGCCTCTCAGGGGTAGGCTACACCTTC. Amino acids: CASSPSLSGVGYTF. The variable domain in full, with the rest retrieved from reference TRBV5-1 and TRBJ1-2, is KAGVTQTPRYLIKTRGQQVTLSCSPISGHRSVSWYQQTPGQGLQFLFEYFSETQRNKGNFPGRFSGRQFSNSRSEMNVSTLELGDSALYLCASSPSLSGVGYTFGSGTRLTVV.

The sample holds a few counts of this clone. For the CDR3, the DNA is TGTGCCAGCAGCTTAACGAGGGGGACAGGAGACTATGGCTACACCTTC. Translation gives CASSLTRGTGDYGYTF. The chain couples TRBV7-9 to TRBJ1-2; 8 nucleotides agree with TRBD1. Germline CDR1 SEHNR, CDR2 FQNEAQ (reference sequence). J lost 3 bases, V lost 2 bases, and 8 bases had no gene match. The CDR3 runs 16 residues.

J is TRBJ2-3 and V is TRBV7-2; 7 bases match TRBD2. With V trimmed by 5 bases and J by 1 base, 6 bases remained unmatched. Germline values: CDR1 SGHTA, CDR2 FQGNSA. This CDR3 has 15 amino acids. The chain's CDR3 is CASSPVGGGTDTQYF. In DNA, the CDR3 is TGTGCCAGCAGCCCTGTGGGGGGGGGCACAGATACGCAGTATTTT. Full variable domain (remainder filled in from reference TRBV7-2 and TRBJ2-3): GAGVSQSPSNKVTEKGKDVELRCDPISGHTALYWYRQSLGQGLEFLIYFQGNSAPDKSGLPSDRFSAERTGGSVSTLTIQRTQQEDSAVYLCASSPVGGGTDTQYFGPGTRLTVL.

The chain joins TRBV28 to TRBJ1-2, with D maybe TRBD1 (6 bases). This CDR3 has 15 residues. V was cut by 3 bases and J by 1 base, with 12 bases left in between. Germline V gives CDR1 MDHEN, CDR2 SYDVKM. The CDR3 DNA follows: TGTGCCAGCAGTTTTCCCCAGGGGCTTAACTATGGCTACACCTTC. Residues: CASSFPQGLNYGYTF.

The chain combines TRBV28 with TRBJ1-2, with D perhaps matching TRBD1 (5 bases). The V end lost 4 bases, the J end lost 5 bases, and 17 bases lay between the germline ends. CDR1 and CDR2 from the germline V gene are MDHEN and SYDVKM. This CDR3 is built from 15 residues. CDR3 bases: TGTGCCAGCAGTTCGCCTCGAATAGGGGAATATGGCTACACCTTC. Its translation is CASSSPRIGEYGYTF.